A selection of T cell receptor beta chains follows, all from one sample in a study of T cell responses to AZD1222 COVID-19 vaccine. Data came from immunoSEQ multiplex PCR; TCRdb stores just in-frame clones and leaves some out. Of 150,000 to 200,000 clones in the sample, about 92% were seen once. The specimen comprised peripheral blood, sampled 28 days after the second AZD1222 dose. Source of these receptors: an adult who received the AZD1222 COVID-19 vaccine. CDR3s include the opening cysteine and the closing phenylalanine or tryptophan. A D gene is named only where the DNA matches it firmly. Not all rows give a size; the values are once, few, many and, for expanded clones, a class.

>NA|TRBV5-5|TRBJ2-1|NA
CASGGQLSHGEQFF
TGTGCCAGCGGCGGACAGCTCAGTCACGGTGAGCAGTTCTTC
>NA|TRBV15|TRBJ1-5|NA
CATSSRSNQPQHF
TGTGCCACCAGCAGCAGGAGCAATCAGCCCCAGCATTTT
>NA|TRBV5-1|TRBJ1-1|TRBD1
CASSPGGGLAEAFF
TGCGCCAGCAGCCCAGGGGGGGGTCTGGCTGAAGCTTTCTTT
>once|TRBV27|TRBJ2-2|NA
CASSLGTGELFF
TGTGCCAGCAGTTTAGGAACCGGGGAGCTGTTTTTT
>NA|TRBV7-9|TRBJ2-1|NA
CASSTGGGNEQFF
TGTGCCAGCAGCACGGGTGGGGGGAATGAGCAGTTCTTC
>NA|TRBV3-1/TRBV3-2|TRBJ1-3|NA
CASSLRGNTIYF
TGTGCCAGCAGCCTTAGGGGAAACACCATATATTTT
>few|TRBV27|TRBJ2-3|NA
CASRRFLGGADTQYF
TGTGCCAGCAGACGATTCCTCGGAGGGGCAGATACGCAGTATTTT
>NA|TRBV5-6|TRBJ1-5|NA
CASSLANGQYDRSNQPQHF
TGTGCCAGCAGCTTGGCCAATGGGCAGTACGATCGTAGCAATCAGCCCCAGCATTTT
>NA|TRBV19|TRBJ1-1|NA
CASTGFAEAFF
TGTGCCAGTACAGGGTTTGCTGAAGCTTTCTTT
>NA|TRBV2|TRBJ1-2|TRBD1
CASSTQGGRVSPYTF
TGTGCCAGCAGTACCCAGGGGGGGCGCGTCTCTCCCTACACCTTC
>NA|TRBV6-5|TRBJ1-1|NA
CASSTGTIMNTEAFF
TGTGCCAGCAGTACAGGGACCATAATGAACACTGAAGCTTTCTTT